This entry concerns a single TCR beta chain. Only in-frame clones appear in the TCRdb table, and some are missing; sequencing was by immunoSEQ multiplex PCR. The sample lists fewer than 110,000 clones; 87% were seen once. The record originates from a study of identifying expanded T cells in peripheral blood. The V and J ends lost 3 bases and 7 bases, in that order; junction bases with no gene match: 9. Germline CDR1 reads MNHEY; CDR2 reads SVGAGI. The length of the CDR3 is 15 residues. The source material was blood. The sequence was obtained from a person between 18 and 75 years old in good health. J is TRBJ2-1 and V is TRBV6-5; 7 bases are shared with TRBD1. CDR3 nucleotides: TGTGCCAGCAGTTATGAGACAGGGTTTAGGAATGAGCAGTTCTTC. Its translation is CASSYETGFRNEQFF.